This TCR beta chain was sequenced for a study of regulatory T cells in long-lasting Graves disease. Study-level results: The work looked only at peripheral blood and did not look at thyroid tissue.

Germline V CDR1 and CDR2: LNHNV, YYDKDF (reference sequence). With 6 bases clipped from V and 5 bases from J, the junction kept 4 bases outside the gene matches. The CDR3 consists of 13 residues. Time point of the sample: newly diagnosed GD, antithyroid drugs for less than 3 months. From RNA extracted from PBMCs, the TCR library was made. This clonotype has a count of ten or more. Its antigen is not known. According to the study, TCR beta libraries were built with iRepertoire HTBI primers and CDR3-region Arm-PCR. Each CDR3 protein is one row after TCRdb ran MiXCR on the multiplex PCR reads. The sample lists approximately 470,000 distinct CDR3 sequences, about 17% occurring once. These data were also filed under a second study, of T cells in Graves' hyperthyroidism and ophthalmopathy.

This rearrangement joins TRBV15 to TRBJ2-3; 8 nucleotides align to TRBD1. The TCR comes from a man between 40 and 49 years old with Graves disease. Sequencing used peripheral blood mononuclear cells (PBMCs), obtained at new diagnosis, from a patient treated with antithyroid drugs. CDR3: CATRTGDGDTQYF. The CDR3 DNA reads as TGTGCCACCAGGACAGGGGATGGAGATACGCAGTATTTT.